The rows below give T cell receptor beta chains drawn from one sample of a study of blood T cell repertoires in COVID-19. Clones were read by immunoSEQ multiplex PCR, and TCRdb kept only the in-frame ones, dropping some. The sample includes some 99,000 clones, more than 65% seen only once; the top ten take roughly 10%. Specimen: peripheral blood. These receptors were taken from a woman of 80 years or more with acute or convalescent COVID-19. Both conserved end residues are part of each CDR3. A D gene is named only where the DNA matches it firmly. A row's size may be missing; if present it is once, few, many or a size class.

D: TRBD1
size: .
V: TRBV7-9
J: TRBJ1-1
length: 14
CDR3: CASNGQGLNTEAFF
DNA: TGTGCCAGCAACGGACAGGGATTGAACACTGAAGCTTTCTTT

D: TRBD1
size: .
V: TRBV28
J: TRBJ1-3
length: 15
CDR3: CASSRTTGGGNTIYF
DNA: TGTGCCAGCAGTAGAACGACAGGGGGTGGAAACACCATATATTTT

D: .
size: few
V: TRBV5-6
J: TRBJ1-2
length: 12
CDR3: CASSRYNYGYTF
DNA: TGTGCCAGCAGCCGCTATAACTATGGCTACACCTTC

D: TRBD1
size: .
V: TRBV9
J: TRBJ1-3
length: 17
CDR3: CASSVAALTGAGNTIYF
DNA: TGTGCCAGCAGCGTAGCGGCCTTGACAGGGGCTGGAAACACCATATATTTT

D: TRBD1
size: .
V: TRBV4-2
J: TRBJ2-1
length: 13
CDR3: CASSPRGRSEQFF
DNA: TGTGCCAGCAGCCCAAGGGGGCGGAGTGAGCAGTTCTTC

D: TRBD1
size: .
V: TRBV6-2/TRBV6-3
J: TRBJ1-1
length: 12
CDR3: CASSPQGSEAFF
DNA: TGTGCCAGCAGTCCACAGGGGAGTGAAGCTTTCTTT

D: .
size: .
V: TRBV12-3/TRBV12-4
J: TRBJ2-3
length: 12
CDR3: CASSSYADTQYF
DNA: TGTGCCAGCAGTTCTTATGCAGATACGCAGTATTTT

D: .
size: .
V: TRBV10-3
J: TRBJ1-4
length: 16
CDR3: CAISEWASGINEKLFF
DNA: TGTGCCATCAGTGAGTGGGCCTCCGGGATTAATGAAAAACTGTTTTTT

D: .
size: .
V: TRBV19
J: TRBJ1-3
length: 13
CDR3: CASSFQPGDTIYF
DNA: TGTGCCAGTAGTTTTCAACCGGGAGACACCATATATTTT

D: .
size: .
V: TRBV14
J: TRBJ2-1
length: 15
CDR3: CASSPPGSSYNEQFF
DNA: TGTGCCAGCAGCCCCCCGGGAAGCTCCTACAATGAGCAGTTCTTC

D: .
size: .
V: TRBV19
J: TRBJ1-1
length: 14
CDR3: CASSLRGVNTEAFF
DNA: TGTGCCAGTAGTCTCCGCGGGGTGAACACTGAAGCTTTCTTT

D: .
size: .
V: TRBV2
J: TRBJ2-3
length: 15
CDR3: CASMAGHGGTDTQYF
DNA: TGTGCCAGCATGGCGGGTCACGGCGGCACAGATACGCAGTATTTT

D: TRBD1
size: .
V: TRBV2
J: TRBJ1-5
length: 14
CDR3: CASSRQGDNQPQHF
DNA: TGTGCCAGCAGCAGACAGGGGGATAATCAGCCCCAGCATTTT

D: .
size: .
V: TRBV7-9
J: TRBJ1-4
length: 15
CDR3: CASSLLGGAEEKLFF
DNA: TGTGCCAGCAGCTTACTTGGGGGGGCCGAGGAAAAACTGTTTTTT

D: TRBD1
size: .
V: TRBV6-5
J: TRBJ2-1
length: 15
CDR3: CASSRRQGAENKQFF
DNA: TGTGCCAGCAGTAGACGACAGGGGGCGGAAAATAAGCAGTTCTTC

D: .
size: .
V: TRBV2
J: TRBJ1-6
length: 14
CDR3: CASSFDPGSSPLHF
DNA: TGTGCCAGCAGTTTTGACCCGGGAAGTTCACCCCTCCACTTT

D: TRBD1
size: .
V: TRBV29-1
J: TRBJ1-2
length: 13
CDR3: CSVVGQGFAGYTF
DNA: TGCAGCGTTGTGGGACAGGGCTTTGCAGGCTACACCTTC

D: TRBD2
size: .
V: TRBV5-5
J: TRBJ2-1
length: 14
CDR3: CASSSRLAPNEQFF
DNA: TGTGCCAGCAGCTCCCGACTAGCCCCCAATGAGCAGTTCTTC

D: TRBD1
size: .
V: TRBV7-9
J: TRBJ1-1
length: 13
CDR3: CASSPRTGQEAFF
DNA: TGTGCCAGCAGCCCCCGGACAGGGCAAGAGGCTTTCTTT

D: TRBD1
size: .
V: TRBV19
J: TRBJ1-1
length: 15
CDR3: CASSILGQGSTEAFF
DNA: TGTGCCAGTAGTATATTGGGACAGGGATCCACTGAAGCTTTCTTT

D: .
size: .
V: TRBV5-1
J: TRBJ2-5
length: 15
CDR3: CASSLGRGGQETQYF
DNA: TGCGCCAGCAGCTTGGGGAGGGGGGGCCAAGAGACCCAGTACTTC

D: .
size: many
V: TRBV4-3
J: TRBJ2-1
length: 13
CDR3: CASSQEGWEEQFF
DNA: TGCGCCAGCAGCCAGGAGGGTTGGGAAGAGCAGTTCTTC

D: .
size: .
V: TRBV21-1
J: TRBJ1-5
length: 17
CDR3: CASSKAEQGPGNQPQHF
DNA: TGTGCCAGCAGCAAAGCAGAGCAGGGCCCTGGCAATCAGCCCCAGCATTTT

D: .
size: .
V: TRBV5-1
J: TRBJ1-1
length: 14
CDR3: CASSSRERITEAFF
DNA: TGCGCCAGCAGCTCCCGGGAGCGAATCACTGAAGCTTTCTTT

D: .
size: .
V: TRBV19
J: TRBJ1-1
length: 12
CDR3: CATRAGNTEAFF
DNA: TGTGCCACTCGCGCGGGGAACACTGAAGCTTTCTTT

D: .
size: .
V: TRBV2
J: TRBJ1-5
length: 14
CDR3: CASSGGSWDQPQHF
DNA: TGTGCCAGCAGTGGAGGCAGTTGGGATCAGCCCCAGCATTTT

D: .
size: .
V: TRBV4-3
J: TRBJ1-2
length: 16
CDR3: CASSQDSREWGEGYTF
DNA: TGCGCCAGCAGCCAAGACAGCCGGGAATGGGGGGAGGGCTACACCTTC

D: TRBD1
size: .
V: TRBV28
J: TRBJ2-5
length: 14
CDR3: CASSLTGGVKTQYF
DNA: TGTGCCAGCAGTTTAACAGGGGGCGTGAAGACCCAGTACTTC

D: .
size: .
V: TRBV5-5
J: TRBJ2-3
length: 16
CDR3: CASSSGGQGPTDTQYF
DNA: TGTGCCAGCAGCTCCGGAGGGCAGGGCCCCACGGATACGCAGTATTTT

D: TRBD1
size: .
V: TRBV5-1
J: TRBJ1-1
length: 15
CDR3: CASSFGQGGSSEAFF
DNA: TGCGCCAGCAGCTTTGGTCAGGGGGGTAGCTCTGAAGCTTTCTTT

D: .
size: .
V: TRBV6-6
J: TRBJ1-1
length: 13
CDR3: CASILQGSTEAFF
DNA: TGTGCCAGCATCCTGCAGGGGAGCACTGAAGCTTTCTTT

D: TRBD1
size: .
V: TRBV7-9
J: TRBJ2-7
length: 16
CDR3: CASSAMVGQGSYEQYF
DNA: TGTGCCAGCAGCGCTATGGTGGGACAGGGATCCTACGAGCAGTACTTC

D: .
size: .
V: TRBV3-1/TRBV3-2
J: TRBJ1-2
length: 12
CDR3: CASSQGPVGYTF
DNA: TGTGCCAGCAGCCAAGGTCCCGTTGGCTACACCTTC

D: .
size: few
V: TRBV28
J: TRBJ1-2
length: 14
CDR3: CASSLKWGGLGYTF
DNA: TGTGCCAGCAGTTTAAAGTGGGGGGGGCTCGGCTACACCTTC

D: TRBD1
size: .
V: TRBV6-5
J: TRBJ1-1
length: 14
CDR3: CASSWDRRNTEAFF
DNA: TGTGCCAGCAGTTGGGACAGGAGGAACACTGAAGCTTTCTTT

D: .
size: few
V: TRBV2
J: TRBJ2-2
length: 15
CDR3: CASSESDRNTGELFF
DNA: TGTGCCAGCAGTGAGTCCGACAGGAACACCGGGGAGCTGTTTTTT

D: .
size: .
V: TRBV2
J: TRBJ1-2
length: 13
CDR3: CASSGQPNYGYTF
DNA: TGTGCCAGCAGCGGACAGCCTAACTATGGCTACACCTTC

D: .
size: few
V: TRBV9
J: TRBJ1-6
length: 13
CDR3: CASSEEINSPLHF
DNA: TGTGCCAGCAGCGAGGAGATTAATTCACCCCTCCACTTT

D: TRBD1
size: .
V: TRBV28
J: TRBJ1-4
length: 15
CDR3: CASSHGQGGNEKLFF
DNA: TGTGCCAGCAGTCACGGACAGGGAGGGAATGAAAAACTGTTTTTT

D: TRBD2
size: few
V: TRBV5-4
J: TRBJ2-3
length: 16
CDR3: CASSLDLAGVGDTQYF
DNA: TGTGCCAGCAGCTTGGATCTGGCGGGGGTGGGAGATACGCAGTATTTT

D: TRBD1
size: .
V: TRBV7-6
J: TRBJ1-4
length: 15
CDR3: CASSLGTGGSEKLFF
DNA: TGTGCCAGCAGCCTAGGGACAGGGGGTAGTGAAAAACTGTTTTTT

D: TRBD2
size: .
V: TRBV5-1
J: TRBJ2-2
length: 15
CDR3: CASRRRRGDTGELFF
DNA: TGCGCCAGCAGGAGACGGCGGGGGGACACCGGGGAGCTGTTTTTT

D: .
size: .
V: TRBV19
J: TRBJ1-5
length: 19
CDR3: CASSKGGTGSVGGNQPQHF
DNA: TGTGCCAGTAGTAAAGGGGGAACAGGGTCCGTTGGTGGCAATCAGCCCCAGCATTTT

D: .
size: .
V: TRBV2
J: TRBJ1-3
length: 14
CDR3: CATSREGAGNTIYF
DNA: TGTGCCACCAGCCGTGAGGGTGCTGGAAACACCATATATTTT

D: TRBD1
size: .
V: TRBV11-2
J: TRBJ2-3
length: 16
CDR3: CASSPKLYETGTLQYF
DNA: TGTGCCAGCAGCCCGAAGCTATACGAGACAGGGACCTTGCAGTATTTT

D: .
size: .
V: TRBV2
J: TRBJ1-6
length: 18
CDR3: CASSPTSRAWSDNSPLHF
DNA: TGTGCCAGCAGTCCTACTTCCCGTGCCTGGTCCGATAATTCACCCCTCCACTTT

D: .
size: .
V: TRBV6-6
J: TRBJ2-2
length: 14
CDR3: CASRPTGNTGELFF
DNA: TGTGCCAGCAGACCCACAGGGAACACCGGGGAGCTGTTTTTT

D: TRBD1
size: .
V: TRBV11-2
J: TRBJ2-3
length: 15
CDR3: CASSRDRGRTDTQYF
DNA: TGTGCCAGCAGCAGAGACAGGGGGAGGACAGATACGCAGTATTTT

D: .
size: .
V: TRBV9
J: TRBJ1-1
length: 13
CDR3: CASSVQGSTEAFF
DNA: TGTGCCAGCAGCGTTCAGGGTAGCACTGAAGCTTTCTTT

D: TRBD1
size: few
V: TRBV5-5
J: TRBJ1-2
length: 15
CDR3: CASSLVGGTGGGYTF
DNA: TGTGCCAGCAGCTTGGTTGGCGGGACAGGGGGAGGCTACACCTTC

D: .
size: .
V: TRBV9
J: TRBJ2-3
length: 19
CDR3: CASSPTSGGPRRGPDTQYF
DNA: TGTGCCAGCAGCCCTACTTCGGGGGGCCCCCGGCGTGGGCCAGATACGCAGTATTTT

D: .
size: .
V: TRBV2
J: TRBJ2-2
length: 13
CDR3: CASIVEGAGELFF
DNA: TGTGCCAGCATAGTGGAAGGGGCCGGGGAGCTGTTTTTT

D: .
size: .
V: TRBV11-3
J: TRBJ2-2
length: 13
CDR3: CASSLQAHGELFF
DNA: TGTGCCAGCAGCTTACAAGCCCACGGGGAGCTGTTTTTT

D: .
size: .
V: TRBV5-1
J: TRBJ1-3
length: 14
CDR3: CASSAPGSGNTIYF
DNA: TGCGCCAGCAGCGCACCAGGCTCTGGAAACACCATATATTTT

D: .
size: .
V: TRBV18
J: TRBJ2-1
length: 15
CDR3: CASSPPSRQHNEQFF
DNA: TGTGCCAGCTCACCACCTTCGCGACAGCACAATGAGCAGTTCTTC

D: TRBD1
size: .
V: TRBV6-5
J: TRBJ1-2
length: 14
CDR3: CASSWGQGGGGYTF
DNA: TGTGCCAGCAGTTGGGGACAGGGTGGAGGGGGCTACACCTTC